The next 26 T cell receptor beta chains were all read from a single sample in a study of a mutant IDH1 vaccine in newly diagnosed glioma. This table comes from immunoSEQ multiplex PCR, and its TCRdb copy is limited to in-frame clones, with some not included. The sample has around 65,000 clones, around four fifths seen once. Regarding time point: week 47, end of study. Vaccinated patients received 300 ug of mutant IDH1 20-mer peptide per dose, with topical imiquimod. These receptors have no identified antigens. Sequenced here: PBMCs, sampled from a glioma patient whose treatment included an IDH1 peptide vaccine. The receptor set was obtained from a young man with glioma.

The genes are TRBV7-9 and TRBJ2-2, with D unclear. CDR1 is SEHNR, CDR2 FQNEAQ, per germline (reference sequence). The V end lost 8 bases, the J end lost 8 bases, and 6 bases lay between the germline ends. The CDR3 is made up of 10 amino acids. In DNA form, the CDR3 reads TGTGCCAGCTCATCGGGGGAGCTGTTTTTT. Protein: CASSSGELFF.

This chain uses TRBV11-3 with TRBJ1-6; D remains ambiguous. The CDR3 runs 13 residues. Between the trimmed V and J ends, which lost 5 bases and 9 bases, there was a span of 11 bases. The germline V gene has CDR1 SGHNT and CDR2 YENEEA. The CDR3 DNA follows: TGTGCCAGCAGCGAGACCGGGAGTTCACCCCTCCACTTT. It translates to CASSETGSSPLHF.

The gene calls are TRBV12-5 and TRBJ1-2; no firm D call. This CDR3 spans 13 amino acids. Per the germline V gene, CDR1 is LGHNT and CDR2 is FRNRAP. The V end was cut by 6 bases, the J end by 2 bases, with 10 bases between. The CDR3 DNA sequence: TGTGCTAGTGGAGTCGTGGGGAACTATGGCTACACCTTC. This gives the protein CASGVVGNYGYTF. Drawing the rest from reference TRBV12-5 and TRBJ1-2, the complete variable domain is DARVTQTPRHKVTEMGQEVTMRCQPILGHNTVFWYRQTMMQGLELLAYFRNRAPLDDSGMPKDRFSAEMPDATLATLKIQPSEPRDSAVYFCASGVVGNYGYTFGSGTRLTVV.

The chain recombines TRBV7-9 with TRBJ1-2; TRBD1 agrees at 7 bases. Germline CDR1 SEHNR, CDR2 FQNEAQ (reference sequence). This CDR3 comprises 14 residues. Trimming at V came to 0 bases and at J to 4 bases, leaving 2 bases not matched to a gene. The CDR3 nucleotides are TGTGCCAGCAGCTTAGCAGGGGGCGGCTATGGCTACACCTTC. This sequence encodes CASSLAGGGYGYTF.

The chain uses TRBV10-1 and TRBJ2-2; 7 bases are a match to TRBD1. CDR1 and CDR2 from the germline V gene are WNHNN and SYGVQD (reference sequence). V gave up 6 bases and J gave up 5 bases; unmatched junction bases: 6. This CDR3 spans 14 amino acids. The CDR3 loop is CASSQDRVTGELFF. The CDR3 coding sequence is TGCGCCAGCAGCCAAGACAGGGTAACCGGGGAGCTGTTTTTT.

The chain combines TRBV6-4 with TRBJ2-3; TRBD2 agrees at 10 bases. This CDR3 is built from 16 residues. J was trimmed by 3 bases and V by 6 bases; bases with no gene match: 9. Germline V gives CDR1 MRHNA, CDR2 SNTAGT. This CDR3 reads CASRGSTSGVTDTQYF. CDR3 coding DNA: TGTGCCAGCAGAGGGAGTACTAGCGGGGTTACAGATACGCAGTATTTT.

This chain uses TRBV4-1 with TRBJ1-2; tentative D call: TRBD1 (5 bases). The V end was cut by 2 bases, the J end by 3 bases, with 13 bases between. The germline CDR1 and CDR2 sequences are MGHRA and YSYEKL. The CDR3 contains 15 residues. The CDR3 here is CASSQILSGDYGYTF. DNA for the CDR3: TGCGCCAGCAGCCAAATTTTATCGGGGGACTATGGCTACACCTTC.

The genes are TRBV4-1 and TRBJ2-7, with D perhaps TRBD1 (7 bases). Germline CDR1 reads MGHRA; CDR2 reads YSYEKL. CDR3 length: 16 amino acids. The V end lost 4 bases, the J end lost 2 bases, and 18 bases lay between the germline ends. CDR3 region: CASSLEGADGTYEQYF. The CDR3, as DNA: TGCGCCAGCAGCCTGGAGGGGGCGGACGGCACCTACGAGCAGTACTTC.

V gene TRBV6-5 combines with J gene TRBJ2-2; D is uncertain. Per the germline V gene, CDR1 is MNHEY and CDR2 is SVGAGI. CDR3 length equals 15 residues. Trimming left V 5 bases short and J 6 bases short, with 16 bases between. CDR3 sequence reads: CASSPLPLLAGELFF. Written as DNA, the CDR3 is TGTGCCAGCAGTCCTCTCCCCCTCTTGGCCGGGGAGCTGTTTTTT.

V is TRBV7-9 and J is TRBJ1-4; TRBD1 agrees at 10 bases. CDR1 is SEHNR and CDR2 is FQNEAQ in the germline V gene (reference sequence). CDR3 length equals 15 residues. Losses at the gene ends were 5 bases for V and 5 bases for J; bases not matched to a gene: 5. This chain's CDR3 is CASSPLDRGNEKLFF. The CDR3 DNA follows: TGTGCCAGCAGCCCGTTGGACAGGGGGAATGAAAAACTGTTTTTT.

V and J are TRBV27 and TRBJ2-3; no definite D call. This CDR3 is 14 amino acids long. Germline V gene data show CDR1 as MNHEY and CDR2 as SMNVEV (reference sequence). V was trimmed by 5 bases and J by 3 bases, leaving 12 bases between them. CDR3 loop: CASSPPGPTDTQYF. The DNA of the CDR3 is TGTGCCAGCAGTCCCCCCGGCCCGACAGATACGCAGTATTTT.

The chain employs TRBV18 and TRBJ1-2, with a tentative D call TRBD1 (5 bases). The CDR3 covers 13 residues. Trimming shortened V by 2 bases and J by 6 bases, and 10 bases separated the two germline ends. The germline V gene encodes CDR1 KGHSH and CDR2 LQKENI. In nucleotides, the CDR3 is TGTGCCAGCTCACCAACGGACACCAATGGCTACACCTTC. Amino acid sequence: CASSPTDTNGYTF.

The chain links TRBV2 to TRBJ1-2; TRBD1 matches 10 bases. V lost 8 bases to trimming and J lost 5 bases; unmatched junction nucleotides: 8. The CDR3 has 14 residues. Germline-derived CDR1 and CDR2 are SNHLY and FYNNEI. The CDR3 here is CASAGQGRGYGYTF. In DNA form, the CDR3 reads TGTGCCAGCGCGGGACAGGGGAGAGGGTATGGCTACACCTTC.

This clone was seen only a few times. This chain links TRBV7-9 with TRBJ1-1; D is possibly TRBD1 (5 bases). V gave up 5 bases and J gave up 2 bases, with 18 bases separating them. The CDR3 is 16 residues long. CDR1 SEHNR and CDR2 FQNEAQ come from the germline V gene (reference sequence). The CDR3 sequence: CASSPFGEGNNTEAFF. CDR3 in DNA: TGTGCCAGCAGCCCGTTTGGGGAGGGGAACAACACTGAAGCTTTCTTT.

In this sample, this clone turned up a few times. The chain links TRBV4-1 to TRBJ1-1, with 8 bases lining up with TRBD1. The CDR3 contains 15 residues. Looked up from germline, CDR1 is MGHRA and CDR2 is YSYEKL. Trimming cost V 6 bases and J 0 bases; bases outside gene matches: 6. The DNA for the CDR3 is TGCGCCAGCAGTCTAGGACAGGGCTTGAACACTGAAGCTTTCTTT. Its translation: CASSLGQGLNTEAFF.

This clone was found a few times. The rearrangement uses TRBV2 and TRBJ1-4, with a possible D match to TRBD1 (5 bases). From germline, CDR1 is SNHLY and CDR2 FYNNEI. V lost 6 bases to trimming and J lost 5 bases, with 13 bases between them. CDR3 length: 14 residues. The CDR3 region has the DNA TGTGCCAGCAGCAAAGGGGCCCCAAATGAAAAACTGTTTTTT. Amino acid sequence: CASSKGAPNEKLFF.

This chain joins TRBV5-8 and TRBJ2-1; 9 bases map to TRBD1. Germline V gene data show CDR1 as SGHTS and CDR2 as YDEGEE. The CDR3 consists of 13 residues. V gave up 4 bases and J gave up 8 bases; unmatched junction bases: 4. In DNA form, the CDR3 reads TGTGCCAGCAGCCAGGGACAGGGCTATGAGCAGTTCTTC. Translating it yields CASSQGQGYEQFF.

The V gene is TRBV4-1, the J gene TRBJ1-1; maybe TRBD1 (5 bases). The germline V gene encodes CDR1 MGHRA and CDR2 YSYEKL. CDR3 length: 16 residues. The germline V and J ends were trimmed by 4 bases and 5 bases, with 20 bases remaining between them. CDR3 protein: CASSPSGRGTKTEAFF. In nucleotides, the CDR3 is TGCGCCAGCAGCCCCTCGGGGAGGGGTACAAAAACTGAAGCTTTCTTT.

The V gene is TRBV29-1, the J gene TRBJ2-3; the D gene is possibly TRBD1 (5 bases). The CDR3 contains 13 residues. CDR1 SQVTM and CDR2 ANQGSEA come from the germline V gene. V lost 4 bases and J lost 2, with 10 bases in between. The CDR3 region has the DNA TGCAGCGTTGGGCAGGGCCACACAGATACGCAGTATTTT. Encoded protein: CSVGQGHTDTQYF.

The gene calls are TRBV14 and TRBJ1-1; the D is unclear. The germline CDR1 and CDR2 sequences are SGHDN and FVKESK. This CDR3 has 16 residues. The V and J ends lost 4 bases and 1 base respectively, with 16 bases between them. The CDR3 is CASSLLTTRENTEAFF. CDR3 in DNA: TGTGCCAGCAGCCTCCTTACCACCAGAGAGAACACTGAAGCTTTCTTT.

V and J are TRBV19 and TRBJ2-7; possible D gene TRBD1, 7 bases. This CDR3 is built from 13 residues. CDR1 and CDR2 (germline): LNHDA, SQIVND (reference sequence). Trimming removed 3 bases at V and 6 bases at J, with 12 bases between. CDR3 protein: CASSIGRGVEQYF. In DNA form, the CDR3 reads TGTGCCAGTAGTATTGGCAGGGGGGTCGAGCAGTACTTC.

The chain uses TRBV6-5 and TRBJ1-2, with D unresolved. This CDR3 has 14 residues. Deletions cut 7 bases from V and 5 bases from J, with 17 bases between. In germline, CDR1 is MNHEY, CDR2 SVGAGI. The CDR3, as DNA: TGTGCCAGCACCCGTTCAACCAACGGTTATGGCTACACCTTC. Translated, it gives CASTRSTNGYGYTF.

This chain links TRBV2 with TRBJ1-2; no definite D call. This CDR3 region has 13 residues. The germline CDR1 and CDR2 sequences are SNHLY and FYNNEI. The ends were cut back, 5 bases at V and 5 bases at J, with 12 bases in the middle. The CDR3, as DNA: TGTGCCAGCAGTCTAGCAGTAATTTATGGCTACACCTTC. It translates to CASSLAVIYGYTF.

The chain is built from TRBV5-4 and TRBJ1-1; no clear D gene. Per the germline V gene, CDR1 is SGHNT and CDR2 is YYREEE (reference sequence). V was clipped by 9 bases and J by 1 base, with 19 bases between them. This CDR3 contains 15 residues. The CDR3 nucleotides are TGTGCCACTGCTCCTTCCTTCACAGAGAACACTGAAGCTTTCTTT. Translated: CATAPSFTENTEAFF.

In DNA form, the CDR3 reads TGTGCCAGCAGTTTTTCGGGGGGGGGCGAGACCCAGTACTTC. Residues: CASSFSGGGETQYF. V usage is TRBV28 and J usage is TRBJ2-5; 8 nucleotides agree with TRBD2. V was pared by 3 bases and J by 5 bases, with 5 bases of the junction left unmatched. The germline V gene has CDR1 MDHEN and CDR2 SYDVKM. The CDR3 consists of 14 residues.

Concerning this clone itself: Relative to the germline gene, one junction end is altered; a read error may explain this. The rearrangement links TRBV6-8 to TRBJ2-1, with D maybe TRBD2 (6 bases). The CDR3 spans 17 residues. The germline gives CDR1 MNHGY, CDR2 SAAAGT. In DNA, the CDR3 is TGTGCCGGCAGACTAGTCGAGGGGTGTGGGCCCTACAATGAGCAGTTCTTC. Translation: CAGRLVEGCGPYNEQFF.